The 13 T cell receptor beta chains given below trace back to one sample, sequenced in a study of blood T cells in healthy people across ages. PCR was performed a second time for 7 to 11 cycles using a sample-barcoded 5' primer and a J-beta primer mix. TCRdb reprocessed the 5' RACE reads via MiXCR and lists one record per CDR3 protein. The data show 800,000 to 950,000 distinct CDR3 sequences, around 36% seen once. Source material: blood. These receptors were obtained from a man between 18 and 29 years old in good health.

This clonotype was seen at least ten times. This chain joins TRBV12-3 or TRBV12-4 and TRBJ1-1, with D possibly being TRBD1 (5 bases). Trimming pared 1 base from V and 0 bases from J, leaving 9 bases between. This CDR3 has 15 residues. CDR3 region: CASSLGGTVNTEAFF. The CDR3, as DNA: TGTGCCAGCAGTTTAGGGGGGACGGTGAACACTGAAGCTTTCTTT.

This chain connects TRBV7-2 to TRBJ2-7; maybe TRBD1 (5 bases). CDR1 is SGHTA and CDR2 is FQGNSA in the germline V gene. CDR3 length equals 14 residues. V lost 5 bases, J lost 0 bases, and 11 bases lay in between. CDR3 nucleotides: TGTGCCAGCAGCGTCGGACAAGTCTCCTACGAGCAGTACTTC. Amino acid sequence: CASSVGQVSYEQYF.

This rearrangement joins TRBV29-1 to TRBJ2-7; D is undetermined. CDR3 length: 13 amino acids. The V gene's germline CDR1 is SQVTM and CDR2 ANQGSEA. Trimming removed 8 bases from V and 0 bases from J, with 14 bases in between. Here the CDR3 DNA reads TGCAGCTACGCTAAGGCAAACTCCTACGAGCAGTACTTC. It is translated as CSYAKANSYEQYF.

The chain carries TRBV13 and TRBJ1-3; D may be TRBD1 (5 bases). The germline CDR1 and CDR2 sequences are PRHDT and FYEKMQ (reference sequence). The CDR3 loop spans 16 amino acids. Trimming left V 1 base short and J 2 bases short, with 12 bases between. In DNA, the CDR3 is TGTGCCAGCAGCTTAGAGCCAGGGAGGCCTGGAAACACCATATATTTT. It specifies CASSLEPGRPGNTIYF.

The chain has TRBV15 and TRBJ2-4; no clear D. With 5 bases removed from V and 0 bases from J, the gap between germline ends came to 11 bases. The length of the CDR3 is 15 residues. CDR1 is LNHNV and CDR2 is YYDKDF in the germline V gene (reference sequence). CDR3 region: CATSDSLLAKNIQYF. CDR3 coding DNA: TGTGCCACCAGCGATAGCTTACTAGCCAAAAACATTCAGTACTTC.

Remarks on this clonotype: A much larger clonotype is one base distant, so this may be a read error. The chain recombines TRBV7-2 with TRBJ1-6; 7 bases map to TRBD1. Germline V CDR1 and CDR2: SGHTA, FQGNSA. There are 14 residues in the CDR3. The CDR3 nucleotides are TGTGCCAGCAGCCCGGACAGGACGGATTCACCCCCCCACTTT. This sequence encodes CASSPDRTDSPPHF.

The chain combines TRBV10-3 with TRBJ2-2, with 7 bases lining up with TRBD1. The CDR3 spans 14 residues. Germline loops: CDR1 ENHRY, CDR2 SYGVKD. The V gene end was trimmed by 7 bases and the J gene end by 3 bases; junction bases not matched to a gene: 5. The CDR3: CAITGTVYTGELFF. In DNA form, the CDR3 reads TGTGCCATCACCGGGACAGTCTACACCGGGGAGCTGTTTTTT.

The chain carries TRBV11-3 and TRBJ2-1; D remains unclear. In germline, CDR1 is SGHNT, CDR2 YENEEA. This CDR3 is 16 amino acids long. V was cut by 2 bases and J by 4 bases, with 15 bases left in between. The CDR3, as DNA: TGTGCCAGCAGCTTATCCCGGCAGCAAGTTTACAATGAGCAGTTCTTC. This gives the protein CASSLSRQQVYNEQFF.

This clonotype has a single count. The chain employs TRBV5-1 and TRBJ2-1, with 9 bases aligning to TRBD1. Gene TRBJ2-7 matches the end of the DNA better, so the J call may be wrong. The CDR3 is 17 residues long. Germline-derived CDR1 and CDR2 are SGHRS and YFSETQ. CDR3 in amino acids: CASSLGVGQGSYNEQYF. The CDR3 coding sequence is TGCGCCAGCAGCTTGGGTGTGGGACAGGGATCCTACAATGAGCAGTACTTC.

The chain employs TRBV12-3 or TRBV12-4 and TRBJ2-1; the match to TRBD2 covers 9 bases. Trimming at V came to 2 bases and at J to 7 bases, leaving 9 bases not matched to a gene. This CDR3 has 16 amino acids. This CDR3 reads CASSLIGRAGGNEQFF. The DNA of the CDR3 is TGTGCCAGCAGTTTAATTGGACGAGCGGGGGGAAATGAGCAGTTCTTC.

The chain joins TRBV9 to TRBJ2-7; no clear D gene. CDR3 length: 13 residues. CDR1 is SGDLS, CDR2 YYNGEE, per germline. V lost 4 bases and J lost 7, with 15 bases in between. The CDR3 here is CASSTSPGGEQYF. For the CDR3, the DNA is TGTGCCAGCAGCACCAGCCCGGGTGGTGAGCAGTACTTC.

This clonotype was detected only a few times. J is TRBJ1-1 and V is TRBV18; TRBD1 is a possible D gene (6 bases). Germline values: CDR1 KGHSH, CDR2 LQKENI. The CDR3 consists of 17 residues. The germline V and J ends were trimmed by 0 bases and 0 bases, with 14 bases remaining between them. The CDR3 region has the DNA TGTGCCAGCTCACCACCGCGGGCAGGGGCCTTGAACACTGAAGCTTTCTTT. Its translation is CASSPPRAGALNTEAFF.

In its sample, this clonotype was seen a few times. This chain connects TRBV4-3 to TRBJ2-3; D may be TRBD1 or TRBD2 (5 bases each). Trimming left V 5 bases short and J 2 bases short, with 14 bases between. There are 15 residues in the CDR3. Looked up from germline, CDR1 is LGHNA and CDR2 is YSLEER. DNA of the CDR3: TGCGCCAGCAGCTCTCCCGGGGCAAACACAGATACGCAGTATTTT. Its protein is CASSSPGANTDTQYF.